These 9 T cell receptor beta chains originate from one sample sequenced in a study of blood T cell repertoires in COVID-19. Method: immunoSEQ multiplex PCR; TCRdb's copy keeps in-frame clones and lacks some. The data hold around 240,000 clones, with approximately 91% observed a single time. Sequencing input: PBMCs or T cells enriched from blood (not recorded which). Receptor source: a human donor in a cohort exposed to, infected with or recovered from COVID-19 (not recorded which). The donor label of this sample is uncertain.

The rearrangement joins TRBV5-1 to TRBJ2-5; 9 bases agree with TRBD1. J gave up 4 bases and V 0 bases, and 7 bases lay outside the gene matches. Germline V gives CDR1 SGHRS, CDR2 YFSETQ. This CDR3 spans 16 amino acids. CDR3 sequence: CASSLVGTGKGETQYF. The DNA for the CDR3 is TGCGCCAGCAGCTTGGTAGGGACAGGGAAGGGAGAGACCCAGTACTTC.

The chain combines TRBV7-2 with TRBJ2-3; TRBD2 might be the D (6 bases). V lost 1 base and J 5 bases, leaving 10 bases between the germline ends. CDR3 length: 14 residues. The germline CDR1 and CDR2 sequences are SGHTA and FQGNSA. The CDR3 nucleotides are TGTGCCAGCAGCTTAGACCGGGGAGGAGATACGCAGTATTTT. Encoded protein: CASSLDRGGDTQYF.

V usage is TRBV4-1 and J usage is TRBJ1-2; 8 bases line up with TRBD1. V lost 4 bases and J lost 3; bases outside the gene matches: 7. CDR3 size: 15 residues. CDR1 and CDR2 from the germline V gene are MGHRA and YSYEKL. CDR3 residues: CASSLRTGRYYGYTF. As DNA, the CDR3 is TGCGCCAGCAGCCTTCGGACAGGGAGATACTATGGCTACACCTTC.

This clone was seen only a few times. The chain combines TRBV5-4 with TRBJ2-3; tentative D call: TRBD1 (5 bases). V was pared by 4 bases and J by 6 bases, with 9 bases between. The CDR3 runs 12 residues. Germline CDR1 SGHNT, CDR2 YYREEE (reference sequence). CDR3 sequence reads: CASSRSGDTQYF. The CDR3 DNA follows: TGTGCCAGCAGCCGGTCAGGGGATACGCAGTATTTT. The complete variable domain, with remaining parts taken from reference TRBV5-4 and TRBJ2-3, reads ETGVTQSPTHLIKTRGQQVTLRCSSQSGHNTVSWYQQALGQGPQFIFQYYREEENGRGNFPPRFSGLQFPNYSSELNVNALELDDSALYLCASSRSGDTQYFGPGTRLTVL.

The V gene is TRBV6-6, the J gene TRBJ1-2, with D possibly TRBD1 on 6 matching bases. The germline V gene encodes CDR1 MNHNY and CDR2 SVGAGI (reference sequence). Trimming removed 7 bases from V and 5 bases from J, with 14 bases in between. The CDR3 loop spans 13 amino acids. This CDR3 reads CASTQERGYGYTF. DNA for the CDR3: TGTGCCAGCACCCAAGAGAGGGGGTATGGCTACACCTTC.

The chain recombines TRBV19 with TRBJ2-3; TRBD1 might be the D (6 bases). V lost 6 bases and J lost 5, with 15 bases in between. The CDR3 sequence is 14 residues long. Germline lookup yields CDR1 LNHDA and CDR2 SQIVND (reference sequence). CDR3 sequence: CASRRDTGGDTQYF. The DNA for the CDR3 is TGTGCCAGTAGAAGGGACACCGGTGGAGATACGCAGTATTTT.

The chain has TRBV13 and TRBJ2-3, with 9 nucleotides matching TRBD2. Trimming at V came to 5 bases and at J to 6 bases, leaving 9 bases not matched to a gene. Germline CDR1 is PRHDT and CDR2 is FYEKMQ (reference sequence). The CDR3 covers 15 residues. The CDR3 DNA reads TGTGCCAGCAGCAGAATTAGCGGGGGAAGGGATACGCAGTATTTT. It yields the protein CASSRISGGRDTQYF.

This clone was detected once. V gene TRBV3-1 (or the pseudogene TRBV3-2) combines with J gene TRBJ2-1; 8 bases align to TRBD2. V gave up 0 bases and J gave up 3 bases; unmatched junction bases: 4. The CDR3 has 16 amino acids. Germline-derived CDR1 and CDR2 are LGHDT and YNNKEL (reference sequence). CDR3 protein: CASSQDPGRVYNEQFF. The CDR3 coding sequence is TGTGCCAGCAGCCAAGATCCCGGGAGGGTCTACAATGAGCAGTTCTTC.

A single count supports this clone. V usage is TRBV5-6 and J usage is TRBJ1-2; D is perhaps TRBD1 (6 bases). Trimming took 6 bases from V and 6 from J, leaving 9 bases between them. The CDR3 is made up of 11 amino acids. The germline V gene encodes CDR1 SGHDT and CDR2 YYEEEE. CDR3 nucleotides: TGTGCCAGCACACAGGGACATGGCTACACCTTC. Translating it yields CASTQGHGYTF.